This T cell receptor beta chain derives from a study of patients and donors after allogeneic stem cell transplantation (TCRdb year 2020). The library was built by means of RT-PCR. For sequencing, a NextSeq 550 was employed. In-frame beta chains were kept once TCRdb had trimmed the public reads at Q25 with fastp and called clones with MiXCR. Duplicate CDR3 protein sequences are folded into a single record with the most common DNA and genes. Here the sample has some 960,000 distinct CDR3 sequences; 15% to 20% occur a single time. The top ten hold 5% to 7.5% of the sample. This clonotype was seen a few times. Its specific antigen is unknown. The record has no base qualities; no much larger clone is one base away. The sequenced sample consisted of blood, either unsorted or a sorted T cell fraction (not recorded which). The sequence was collected from a human donor who was either an allogeneic HSCT recipient or a stem cell or donor lymphocyte infusion donor (not recorded which). It is not recorded whose cells these are; they may come from a transplant donor.

The DNA reads as follows: TGTGCCAGCGTACCTGCCCGCGGGAATGAAAAACTGTTTTTT. Its translation reads: CASVPARGNEKLFF. Here the chain combines TRBV7-9 and TRBJ1-4; the D gene lacks a confident call. CDR1 SEHNR and CDR2 FQNEAQ were looked up in the germline V gene (reference sequence). The CDR3 goes from the cysteine to the phenylalanine over 14 residues. Here the CDR3 DNA is all that survives: 42 bases in frame from base 1. Trimming costs V 8 bases and J 5 bases, and their ends lie 15 bases apart.